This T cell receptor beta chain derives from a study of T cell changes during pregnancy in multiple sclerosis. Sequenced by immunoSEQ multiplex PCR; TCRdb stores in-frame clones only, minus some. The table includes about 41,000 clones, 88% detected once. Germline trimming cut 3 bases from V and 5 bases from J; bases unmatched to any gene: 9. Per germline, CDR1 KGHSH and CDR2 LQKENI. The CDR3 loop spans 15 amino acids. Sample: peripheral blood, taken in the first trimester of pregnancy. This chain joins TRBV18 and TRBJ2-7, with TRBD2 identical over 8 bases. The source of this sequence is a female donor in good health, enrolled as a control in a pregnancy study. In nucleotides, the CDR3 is TGTGCCAGCTCACCCGTTGTAGGGACTAGGGACGAGCAGTACTTC. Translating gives CASSPVVGTRDEQYF. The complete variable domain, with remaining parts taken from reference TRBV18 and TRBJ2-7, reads NAGVMQNPRHLVRRRGQEARLRCSPMKGHSHVYWYRQLPEEGLKFMVYLQKENIIDESGMPKERFSAEFPKEGPSILRIQQVVRGDSAAYFCASSPVVGTRDEQYFGPGTRLTVT.